This T cell receptor beta chain comes out of a study of monozygotic twins with inflammatory bowel disease. The UMIs contained a 6-nucleotide sample barcode. They were added by template switching during cDNA synthesis. TCRdb re-analyzed the 5' RACE reads; it lists each CDR3 protein once, without DNA. This listing includes some 450,000 distinct CDR3 sequences. The germline V gene has CDR1 SEHNR and CDR2 FQNEAQ (reference sequence). The length of the CDR3 is 15 residues. The sequenced sample was blood. This chain uses TRBV7-9 with TRBJ1-1. This receptor was taken from a human donor with ulcerative colitis or Crohn's disease, or a healthy co-twin of an affected twin (not recorded which). The chain's CDR3 is CASRKVSGTNTEAFF.